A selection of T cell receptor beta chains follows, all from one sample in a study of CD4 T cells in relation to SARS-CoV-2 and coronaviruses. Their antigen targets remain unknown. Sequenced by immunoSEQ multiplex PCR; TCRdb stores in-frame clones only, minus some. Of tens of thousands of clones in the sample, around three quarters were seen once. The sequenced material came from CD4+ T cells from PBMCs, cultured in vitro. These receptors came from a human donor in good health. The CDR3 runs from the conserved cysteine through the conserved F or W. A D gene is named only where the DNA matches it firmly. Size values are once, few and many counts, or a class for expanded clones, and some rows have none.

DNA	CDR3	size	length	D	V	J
TGTGCCAGCAGCTTAACGGGTGGGGCCAACGTCCTGACTTTC	CASSLTGGANVLTF	NA	14	NA	TRBV7-9	TRBJ2-6
TGTGCCAGTAGGGGACAGGCCCAAGGCTACACCTTC	CASRGQAQGYTF	NA	12	TRBD1	TRBV19	TRBJ1-2
TGTGCCAGCAGCCAAGATGTCACAGGGACCGGGGAGCTGTTTTTT	CASSQDVTGTGELFF	few	15	NA	TRBV14	TRBJ2-2
TGTGCCAGCTCACCTACAGCGGGAGTAATGGACATTCAGTACTTC	CASSPTAGVMDIQYF	NA	15	TRBD2	TRBV18	TRBJ2-4
TGTGCCACCAGTGGGGGACAGGGAACCTACGAGCAGTACTTC	CATSGGQGTYEQYF	NA	14	TRBD1	TRBV24-1	TRBJ2-7
TGTGCCAGCTCAGCCCTAGGTTCCTACGAGCAGTACTTC	CASSALGSYEQYF	NA	13	NA	TRBV18	TRBJ2-7
TGTGCCAGTAGTATAGATACCAACACTGAAGCTTTCTTT	CASSIDTNTEAFF	NA	13	NA	TRBV19	TRBJ1-1
TGTGCCAGCAGACCTGGGACAGGTACCTACGGCTACACCTTC	CASRPGTGTYGYTF	NA	14	TRBD1	TRBV6-5	TRBJ1-2
TGTGCCAGCAGCTTCTCTCGCGGGATCTTCTACGAGCAGTACTTC	CASSFSRGIFYEQYF	NA	15	NA	TRBV5-8	TRBJ2-7
TGTGCCAGCACCCTACGGAGAGATGGCGAGCAGTACTTC	CASTLRRDGEQYF	few	13	NA	TRBV11-2	TRBJ2-7
TGCGCCAGCAGCTTGGCCACGGGACGTGGCACTGAAGCTTTCTTT	CASSLATGRGTEAFF	once	15	NA	TRBV5-1	TRBJ1-1
TGTGCCAGCAGCCAAGGTGGGGGGAATGGCTACACCTTC	CASSQGGGNGYTF	NA	13	NA	TRBV3-1/TRBV3-2	TRBJ1-2
TGTGCCAGCAAAGTCGGGACAGGGGTCTACGAGCAGTACTTC	CASKVGTGVYEQYF	NA	14	TRBD1	TRBV5-6	TRBJ2-7
TGCAGTGCTAGTCGTGGGACAGGCAATTTTGAAGCTTTCTTT	CSASRGTGNFEAFF	NA	14	TRBD1	TRBV20-1	TRBJ1-1
TGCAGTGCTGGGAGAACAACTGAAGCTTTCTTT	CSAGRTTEAFF	NA	11	NA	TRBV20-1	TRBJ1-1
TGTGCCAGCAGTGATGGGACCCTCATCATCACTGAAGCTTTCTTT	CASSDGTLIITEAFF	once	15	NA	TRBV2	TRBJ1-1
TGTGCCAGCAGTATCGGTCTAGCGGGAGGTTCCTACAATGAGCAGTTCTTC	CASSIGLAGGSYNEQFF	NA	17	TRBD2	TRBV28	TRBJ2-1
TGTGCCAGCAGGGCGACAGAAAGCTCCGGGGAGCTGTTTTTT	CASRATESSGELFF	NA	14	NA	TRBV2	TRBJ2-2